These 14 T cell receptor beta chains share one sample of origin, sequenced in a study of blood T cell repertoires in COVID-19. Some clones are missing from TCRdb's copy, which holds only in-frame ones; the method was immunoSEQ multiplex PCR. The table has about 220,000 clones, around 84% seen once. Sample: peripheral blood. The source of these receptors is a woman between 55 and 75 years old who had recovered from COVID-19.

V gene TRBV24-1 combines with J gene TRBJ2-1, with TRBD1 matching over 9 bases. Germline values: CDR1 KGHDR, CDR2 SFDVKD. The CDR3 length is 12 residues. Unmatched junction bases numbered 6, after V lost 4 bases and J lost 15 bases. CDR3 DNA sequence: TGTGCCACCAGTGAGCCGGGACAGGGACTGTTCTTC. It is translated as CATSEPGQGLFF.

CDR3 sequence reads: CASSPLAVGADTQYF. DNA of the CDR3: TGTGCCAGCAGTCCTCTAGCGGTGGGGGCAGATACGCAGTATTTT. The chain employs TRBV5-5 and TRBJ2-3; 7 bases match TRBD2. The CDR3 is made up of 15 amino acids. Trimming cost V 5 bases and J 4 bases; bases outside gene matches: 10. Germline loops: CDR1 SGHKS, CDR2 YYEKEE (reference sequence). The variable domain in full, with the rest retrieved from reference TRBV5-5 and TRBJ2-3, is DAGVTQSPTHLIKTRGQQVTLRCSPISGHKSVSWYQQVLGQGPQFIFQYYEKEERGRGNFPDRFSARQFPNYSSELNVNALLLGDSALYLCASSPLAVGADTQYFGPGTRLTVL.

The chain carries TRBV19 and TRBJ2-1, with 9 bases aligning to TRBD2. Germline lookup yields CDR1 LNHDA and CDR2 SQIVND (reference sequence). The CDR3 spans 17 residues. J lost 8 bases, V lost 5 bases, and 16 bases had no gene match. CDR3 nucleotide sequence: TGTGCCAGTAGTTCCCTATTAGGCGGGGGGGCCTGGGATGAGCAGTTCTTC. It encodes CASSSLLGGGAWDEQFF. Combining the CDR3 with reference TRBV19 and TRBJ2-1 gives the whole variable domain DGGITQSPKYLFRKEGQNVTLSCEQNLNHDAMYWYRQDPGQGLRLIYYSQIVNDFQKGDIAEGYSVSREKKESFPLTVTSAQKNPTAFYLCASSSLLGGGAWDEQFFGPGTRLTVL.

The V gene is TRBV29-1, the J gene TRBJ2-5, with D possibly TRBD2 on 6 matching bases. This CDR3 has 11 residues. CDR1 and CDR2 from the germline V gene are SQVTM and ANQGSEA. Between the trimmed V and J ends, which lost 4 bases and 8 bases, there was a span of 11 bases. CDR3 amino acids: CSVGRGGTQYF. The CDR3, as DNA: TGCAGCGTTGGACGGGGAGGCACCCAGTACTTC.

The chain combines TRBV28 with TRBJ2-1; perhaps TRBD2 as D (5 bases). Trimming removed 4 bases from V and 3 bases from J, with 16 bases in between. The CDR3 covers 16 residues. Germline CDR1 MDHEN, CDR2 SYDVKM. Here the CDR3 DNA reads TGTGCCAGCAGTTACCCCAGGAGGAGAAGCTACAATGAGCAGTTCTTC. Its translation: CASSYPRRRSYNEQFF.

This chain uses TRBV3-1 (or the pseudogene TRBV3-2) with TRBJ2-7; TRBD2 agrees at 8 bases. The CDR3 extends over 15 amino acids. Germline CDR1 LGHDT, CDR2 YNNKEL (reference sequence). Trimming took 6 bases from V and 4 from J; bases not matched to a gene: 11. CDR3 residues: CASRECGTRPYEQYF. CDR3 DNA sequence: TGTGCCAGCAGAGAATGCGGGACTAGGCCTTACGAGCAGTACTTC.

The chain couples TRBV9 to TRBJ1-2; 7 bases are shared with TRBD1. Trimming took 0 bases from V and 4 from J; bases not matched to a gene: 3. Germline V CDR1 and CDR2: SGDLS, YYNGEE. The CDR3 length is 14 residues. CDR3 bases: TGTGCCAGCAGCGTAGGGACAGGCCCCTATGGCTACACCTTC. The encoded protein is CASSVGTGPYGYTF.

The chain links TRBV4-2 to TRBJ1-5; 7 bases are a match to TRBD1. The junction had 8 bases not matched to a gene; V was cut back by 1 base and J by 5 bases. The CDR3 sequence is 16 residues long. Germline V gene lookup returns CDR1 LGHNA and CDR2 YNFKEQ. The CDR3, as DNA: TGTGCCAGCAGCCAAGGGGAGGACAGGTATTATCAGCCCCAGCATTTT. Protein: CASSQGEDRYYQPQHF.

There are a few counts of this clone. The rearrangement uses TRBV10-3 and TRBJ2-5, with 7 bases matching TRBD2. This CDR3 spans 14 amino acids. V shed 8 bases, J shed 2 bases, and the junction held 8 bases outside the gene matches. Germline V gene lookup returns CDR1 ENHRY and CDR2 SYGVKD. The CDR3 sequence is CAIAWDYLQETQYF. The DNA for the CDR3 is TGTGCCATCGCCTGGGACTACCTTCAAGAGACCCAGTACTTC.

The V call is TRBV18, the J call TRBJ2-7; TRBD1 might be the D (6 bases). Trimming left V 6 bases short and J 7 bases short, with 10 bases between. In germline, CDR1 is KGHSH, CDR2 LQKENI. This CDR3 region has 11 residues. The chain's CDR3 is CASSQDREQYF. DNA for the CDR3: TGTGCCAGCTCCCAAGACAGGGAGCAGTACTTC.

This clone was counted between two and nine times. This chain joins TRBV3-1 (or the pseudogene TRBV3-2) and TRBJ1-1; no definite D call. The CDR3 covers 15 residues. CDR1 and CDR2 from the germline V gene are LGHDT and YNNKEL (reference sequence). V lost 3 bases to trimming and J lost 7 bases, with 18 bases between them. The CDR3 DNA reads TGTGCCAGCAGCCAGTTAGCTCTGGCACATATTGAAGCTTTCTTT. Protein: CASSQLALAHIEAFF.

The V gene is TRBV19, the J gene TRBJ2-2, with D possibly being TRBD1 (9 bases). The germline CDR1 and CDR2 sequences are LNHDA and SQIVND (reference sequence). The CDR3 totals 19 residues. V gave up 6 bases and J gave up 4 bases, with 27 bases separating them. CDR3: CASRGTGLEFTSGTGELFF. CDR3 bases: TGTGCCAGTAGGGGGACAGGGTTGGAATTTACTAGCGGCACCGGGGAGCTGTTTTTT.

The V and J genes are TRBV15 and TRBJ2-7, with 8 positions matching TRBD1. Unmatched junction bases numbered 5, after V lost 1 base and J lost 6 bases. Germline CDR1 is LNHNV and CDR2 is YYDKDF (reference sequence). This CDR3 contains 14 residues. CDR3 region: CATSRGTGTSEQYF. The CDR3 coding sequence is TGTGCCACCAGCAGAGGGACAGGGACCTCCGAGCAGTACTTC.

This chain links TRBV5-6 with TRBJ2-3; 9 bases are shared with TRBD1. The V and J ends lost 2 bases and 4 bases, in that order; junction bases with no gene match: 14. The germline gives CDR1 SGHDT, CDR2 YYEEEE. The CDR3 is 18 amino acids. The CDR3 sequence: CASSFGILRDRVADTQYF. Written as DNA, the CDR3 is TGTGCCAGCAGCTTTGGTATTCTCCGGGACAGGGTAGCAGATACGCAGTATTTT.